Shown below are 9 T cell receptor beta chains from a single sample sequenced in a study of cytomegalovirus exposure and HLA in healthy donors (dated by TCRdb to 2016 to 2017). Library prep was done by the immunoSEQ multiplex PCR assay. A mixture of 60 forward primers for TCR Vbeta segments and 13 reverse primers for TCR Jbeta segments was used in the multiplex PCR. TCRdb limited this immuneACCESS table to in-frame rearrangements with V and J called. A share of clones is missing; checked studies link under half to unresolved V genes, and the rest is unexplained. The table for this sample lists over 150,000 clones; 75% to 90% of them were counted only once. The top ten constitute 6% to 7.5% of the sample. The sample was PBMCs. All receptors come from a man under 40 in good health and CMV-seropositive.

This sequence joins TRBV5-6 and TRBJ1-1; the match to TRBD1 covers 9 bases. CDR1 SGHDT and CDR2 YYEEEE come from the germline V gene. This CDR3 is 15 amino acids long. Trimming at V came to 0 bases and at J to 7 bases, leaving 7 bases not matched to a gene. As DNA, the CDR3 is TGTGCCAGCAGCTTGGGACCCGGGACAGGGAATGAAGCTTTCTTT. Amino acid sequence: CASSLGPGTGNEAFF.

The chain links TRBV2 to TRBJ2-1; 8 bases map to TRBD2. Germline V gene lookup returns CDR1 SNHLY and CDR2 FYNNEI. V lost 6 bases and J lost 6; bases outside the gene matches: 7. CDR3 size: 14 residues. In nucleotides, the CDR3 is TGTGCCAGCAGGGACCCGGGAGGGATCAATGAGCAGTTCTTC. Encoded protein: CASRDPGGINEQFF.

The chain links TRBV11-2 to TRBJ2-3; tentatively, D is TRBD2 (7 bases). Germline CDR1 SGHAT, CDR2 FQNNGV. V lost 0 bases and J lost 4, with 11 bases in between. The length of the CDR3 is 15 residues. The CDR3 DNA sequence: TGTGCCAGCAGCTTAGAGCGGGGGCGCTCAGATACGCAGTATTTT. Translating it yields CASSLERGRSDTQYF. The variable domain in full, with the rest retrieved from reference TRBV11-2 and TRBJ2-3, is EAGVAQSPRYKIIEKRQSVAFWCNPISGHATLYWYQQILGQGPKLLIQFQNNGVVDDSQLPKDRFSAERLKGVDSTLKIQPAKLEDSAVYLCASSLERGRSDTQYFGPGTRLTVL.

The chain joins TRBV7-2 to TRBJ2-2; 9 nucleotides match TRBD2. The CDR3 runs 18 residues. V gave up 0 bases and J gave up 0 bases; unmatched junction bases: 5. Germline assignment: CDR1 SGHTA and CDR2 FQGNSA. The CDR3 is CASSLASSGVANTGELFF. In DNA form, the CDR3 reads TGTGCCAGCAGCTTAGCTTCTAGCGGGGTCGCGAACACCGGGGAGCTGTTTTTT.

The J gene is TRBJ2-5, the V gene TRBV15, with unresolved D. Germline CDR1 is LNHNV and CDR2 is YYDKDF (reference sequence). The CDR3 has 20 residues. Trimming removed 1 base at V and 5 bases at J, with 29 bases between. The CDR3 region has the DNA TGTGCCACCAGCAGAGTGTCCGCCCTAAGGAAGAGGATCAAGGAGGAGACCCAGTACTTC. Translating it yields CATSRVSALRKRIKEETQYF.

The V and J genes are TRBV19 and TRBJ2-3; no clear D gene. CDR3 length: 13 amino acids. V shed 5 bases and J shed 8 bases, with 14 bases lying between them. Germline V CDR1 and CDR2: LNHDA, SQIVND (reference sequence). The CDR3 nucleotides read TGTGCCAGTAGTTTCTCCCCACAGCCTACGCAGTATTTT. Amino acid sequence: CASSFSPQPTQYF.

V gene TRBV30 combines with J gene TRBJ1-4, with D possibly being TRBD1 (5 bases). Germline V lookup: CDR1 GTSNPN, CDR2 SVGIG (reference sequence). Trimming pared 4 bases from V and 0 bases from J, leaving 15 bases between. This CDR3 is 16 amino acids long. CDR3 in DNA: TGTGCCTGGAATGCTGGGAGGGGTTCAACTAATGAAAAACTGTTTTTT. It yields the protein CAWNAGRGSTNEKLFF.

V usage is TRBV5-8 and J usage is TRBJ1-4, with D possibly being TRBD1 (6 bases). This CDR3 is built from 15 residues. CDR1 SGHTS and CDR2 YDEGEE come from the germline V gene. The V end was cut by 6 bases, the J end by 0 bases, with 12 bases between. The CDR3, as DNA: TGTGCCAGCACCTTTCACAGGGCAACTAATGAAAAACTGTTTTTT. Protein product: CASTFHRATNEKLFF.

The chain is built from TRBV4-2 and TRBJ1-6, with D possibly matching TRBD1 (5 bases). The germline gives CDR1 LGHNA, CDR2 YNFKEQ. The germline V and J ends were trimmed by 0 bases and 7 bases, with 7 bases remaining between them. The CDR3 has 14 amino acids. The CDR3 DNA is TGTGCCAGCAGCCAAGATGACAGAAATTCACCCCTCCACTTT. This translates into CASSQDDRNSPLHF.